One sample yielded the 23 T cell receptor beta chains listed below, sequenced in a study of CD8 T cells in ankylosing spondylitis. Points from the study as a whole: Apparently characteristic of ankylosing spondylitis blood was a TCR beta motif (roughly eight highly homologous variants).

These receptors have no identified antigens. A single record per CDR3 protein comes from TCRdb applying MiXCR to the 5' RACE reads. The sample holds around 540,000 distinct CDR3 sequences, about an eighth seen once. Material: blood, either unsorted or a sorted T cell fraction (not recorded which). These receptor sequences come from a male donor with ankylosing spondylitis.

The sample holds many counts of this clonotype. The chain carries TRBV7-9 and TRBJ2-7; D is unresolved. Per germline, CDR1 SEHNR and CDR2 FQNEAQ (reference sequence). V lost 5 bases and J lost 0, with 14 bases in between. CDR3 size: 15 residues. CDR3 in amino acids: CASSPRAKSSYEQYF. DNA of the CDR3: TGTGCCAGCAGCCCACGGGCCAAGAGCTCCTACGAGCAGTACTTC.

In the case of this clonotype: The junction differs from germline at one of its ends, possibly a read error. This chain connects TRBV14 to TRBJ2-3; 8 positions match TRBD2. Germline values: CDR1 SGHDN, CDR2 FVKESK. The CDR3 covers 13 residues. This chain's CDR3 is CARSLGLVDTQYF. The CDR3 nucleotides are TGTGCCAGAAGCCTGGGACTAGTAGATACGCAGTATTTT.

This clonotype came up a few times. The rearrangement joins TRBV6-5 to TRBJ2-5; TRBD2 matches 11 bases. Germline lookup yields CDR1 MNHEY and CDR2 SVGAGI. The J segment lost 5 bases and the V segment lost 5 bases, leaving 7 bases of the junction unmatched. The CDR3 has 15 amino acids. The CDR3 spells CASSILAGVRETQYF. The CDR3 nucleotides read TGTGCCAGCAGTATACTAGCGGGAGTACGGGAGACCCAGTACTTC.

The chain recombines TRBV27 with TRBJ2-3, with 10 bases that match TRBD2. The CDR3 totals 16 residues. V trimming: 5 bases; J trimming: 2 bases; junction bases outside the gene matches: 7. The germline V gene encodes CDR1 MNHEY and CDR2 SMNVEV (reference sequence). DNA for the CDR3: TGTGCCAGCAGTAATTTAGCGGGGGGCTTCACAGATACGCAGTATTTT. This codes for CASSNLAGGFTDTQYF.

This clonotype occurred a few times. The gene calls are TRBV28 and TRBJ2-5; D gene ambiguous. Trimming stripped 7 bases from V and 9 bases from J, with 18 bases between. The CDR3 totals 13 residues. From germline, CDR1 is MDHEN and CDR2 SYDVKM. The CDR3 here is CASIQSGRVAQYF. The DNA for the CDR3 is TGTGCCAGCATCCAATCGGGTCGGGTGGCCCAGTACTTC.

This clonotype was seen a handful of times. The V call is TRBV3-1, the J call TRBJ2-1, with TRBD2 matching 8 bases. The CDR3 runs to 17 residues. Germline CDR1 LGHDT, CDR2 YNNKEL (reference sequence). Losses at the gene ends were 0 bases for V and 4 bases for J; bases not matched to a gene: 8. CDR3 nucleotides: TGTGCCAGCAGCCAAGACCCACCCGGGAGGGGATACAATGAGCAGTTCTTC. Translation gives CASSQDPPGRGYNEQFF.

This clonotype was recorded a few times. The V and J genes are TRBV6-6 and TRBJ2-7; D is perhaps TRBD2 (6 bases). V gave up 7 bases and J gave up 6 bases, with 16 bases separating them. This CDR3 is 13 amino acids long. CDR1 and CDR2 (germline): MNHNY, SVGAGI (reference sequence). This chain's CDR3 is CASTLGGTGEQYF. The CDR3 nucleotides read TGTGCCAGCACCTTGGGAGGTACCGGCGAGCAGTACTTC.

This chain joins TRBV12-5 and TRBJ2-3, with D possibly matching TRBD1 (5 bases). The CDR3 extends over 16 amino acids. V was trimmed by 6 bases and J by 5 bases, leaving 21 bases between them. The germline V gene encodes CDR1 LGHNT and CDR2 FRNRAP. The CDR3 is CASGPTGRDPRDTQYF. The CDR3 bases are TGTGCTAGTGGACCCACAGGTAGAGACCCAAGAGATACGCAGTATTTT.

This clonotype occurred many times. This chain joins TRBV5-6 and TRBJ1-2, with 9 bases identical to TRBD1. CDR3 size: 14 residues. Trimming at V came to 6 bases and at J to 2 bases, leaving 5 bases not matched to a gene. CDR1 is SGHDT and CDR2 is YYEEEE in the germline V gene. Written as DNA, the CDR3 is TGTGCCAGCACCAGGACAGGGGAGAACTATGGCTACACCTTC. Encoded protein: CASTRTGENYGYTF.

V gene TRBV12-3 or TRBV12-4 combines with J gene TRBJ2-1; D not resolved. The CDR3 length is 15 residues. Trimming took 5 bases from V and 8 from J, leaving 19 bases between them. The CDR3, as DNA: TGTGCCAGCAGTCTCCGGGCCGGTAGGGTCGATGAGCAGTTCTTC. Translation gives CASSLRAGRVDEQFF.

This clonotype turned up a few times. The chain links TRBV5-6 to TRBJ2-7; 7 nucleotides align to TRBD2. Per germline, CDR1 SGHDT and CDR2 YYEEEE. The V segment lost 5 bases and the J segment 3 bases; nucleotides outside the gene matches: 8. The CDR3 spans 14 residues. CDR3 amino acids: CASSSTTSSYEQYF. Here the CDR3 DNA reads TGTGCCAGCAGTTCTACGACTAGCAGCTACGAGCAGTACTTC.

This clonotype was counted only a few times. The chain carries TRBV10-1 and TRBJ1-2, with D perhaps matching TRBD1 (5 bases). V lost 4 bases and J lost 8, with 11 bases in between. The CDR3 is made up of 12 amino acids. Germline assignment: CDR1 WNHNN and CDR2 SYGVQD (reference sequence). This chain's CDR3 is CASSAGTSGYTF. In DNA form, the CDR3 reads TGCGCCAGCAGTGCCGGGACTAGCGGCTACACCTTC.

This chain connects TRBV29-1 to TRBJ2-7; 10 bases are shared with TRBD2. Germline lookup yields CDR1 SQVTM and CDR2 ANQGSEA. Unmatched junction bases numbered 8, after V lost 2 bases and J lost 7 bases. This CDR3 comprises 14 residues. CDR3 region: CSVETPSGSLEQYF. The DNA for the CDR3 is TGCAGCGTTGAAACCCCTAGCGGGAGTCTTGAGCAGTACTTC.

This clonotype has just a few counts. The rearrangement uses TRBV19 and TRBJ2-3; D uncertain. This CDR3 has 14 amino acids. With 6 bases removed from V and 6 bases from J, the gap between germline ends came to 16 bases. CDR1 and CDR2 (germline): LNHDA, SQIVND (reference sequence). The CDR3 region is CASSSDSGPDTQYF. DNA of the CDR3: TGTGCCAGTAGCAGCGACTCCGGTCCCGATACGCAGTATTTT.

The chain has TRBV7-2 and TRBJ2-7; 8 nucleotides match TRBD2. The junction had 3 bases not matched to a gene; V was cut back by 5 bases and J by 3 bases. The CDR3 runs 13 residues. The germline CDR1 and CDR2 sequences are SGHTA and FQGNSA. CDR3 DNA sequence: TGTGCCAGCAGCATCAGCGGGAGCTACGAGCAGTACGTC. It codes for CASSISGSYEQYV.

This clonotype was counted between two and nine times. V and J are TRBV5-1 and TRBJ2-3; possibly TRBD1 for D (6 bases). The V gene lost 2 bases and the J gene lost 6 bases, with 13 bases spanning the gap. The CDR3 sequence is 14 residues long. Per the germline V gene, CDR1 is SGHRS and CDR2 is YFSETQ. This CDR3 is CASSFTGHPDTQYF. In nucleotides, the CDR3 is TGCGCCAGCAGCTTTACGGGACACCCCGATACGCAGTATTTT.

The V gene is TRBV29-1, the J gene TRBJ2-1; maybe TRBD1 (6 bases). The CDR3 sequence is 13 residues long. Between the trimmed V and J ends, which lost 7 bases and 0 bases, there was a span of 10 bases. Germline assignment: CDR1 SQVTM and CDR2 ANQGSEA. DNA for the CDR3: TGCAGCGACACAGGGAGCTCCTACAATGAGCAGTTCTTC. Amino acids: CSDTGSSYNEQFF.

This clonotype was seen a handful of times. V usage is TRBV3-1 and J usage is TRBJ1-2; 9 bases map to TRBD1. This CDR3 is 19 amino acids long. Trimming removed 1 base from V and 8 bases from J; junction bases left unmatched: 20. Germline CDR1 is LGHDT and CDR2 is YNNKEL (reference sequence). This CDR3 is CASSQVLWTGDRARRGYTF. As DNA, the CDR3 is TGTGCCAGCAGCCAAGTACTCTGGACAGGGGACCGGGCTCGCCGAGGCTACACCTTC.

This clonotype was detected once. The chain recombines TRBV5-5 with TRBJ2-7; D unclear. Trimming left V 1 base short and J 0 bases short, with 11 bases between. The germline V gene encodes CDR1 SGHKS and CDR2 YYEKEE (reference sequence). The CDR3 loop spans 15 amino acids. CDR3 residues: CASSLYRESSYEQYF. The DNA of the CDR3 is TGTGCCAGCAGCTTGTACCGAGAAAGCTCCTACGAGCAGTACTTC.

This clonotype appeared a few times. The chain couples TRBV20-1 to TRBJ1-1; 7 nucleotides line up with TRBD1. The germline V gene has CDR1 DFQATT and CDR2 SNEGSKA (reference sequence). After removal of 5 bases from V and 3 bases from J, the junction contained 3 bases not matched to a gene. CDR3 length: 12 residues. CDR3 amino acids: CSASGGYTEAFF. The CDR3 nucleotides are TGCAGTGCTTCAGGGGGTTACACTGAAGCTTTCTTT.

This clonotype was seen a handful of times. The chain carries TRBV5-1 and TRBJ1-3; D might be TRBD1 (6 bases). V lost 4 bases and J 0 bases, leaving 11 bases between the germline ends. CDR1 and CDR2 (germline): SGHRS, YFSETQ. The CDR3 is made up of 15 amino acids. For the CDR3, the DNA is TGCGCCAGCAGCGGAACAGGGAACTCTGGAAACACCATATATTTT. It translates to CASSGTGNSGNTIYF.

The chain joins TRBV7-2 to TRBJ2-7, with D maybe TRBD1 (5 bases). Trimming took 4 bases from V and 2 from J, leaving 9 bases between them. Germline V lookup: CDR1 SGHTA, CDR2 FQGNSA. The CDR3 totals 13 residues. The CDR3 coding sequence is TGTGCCAGCAGCTCCCCAGGGACCTACGAGCAGTACTTC. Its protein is CASSSPGTYEQYF.

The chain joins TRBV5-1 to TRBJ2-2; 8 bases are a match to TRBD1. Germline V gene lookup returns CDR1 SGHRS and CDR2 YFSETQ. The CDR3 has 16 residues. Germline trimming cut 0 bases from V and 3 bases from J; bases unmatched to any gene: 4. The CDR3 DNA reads TGCGCCAGCAGCTTGGACCCAGGGGGCCACACCGGGGAGCTGTTTTTT. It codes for CASSLDPGGHTGELFF.